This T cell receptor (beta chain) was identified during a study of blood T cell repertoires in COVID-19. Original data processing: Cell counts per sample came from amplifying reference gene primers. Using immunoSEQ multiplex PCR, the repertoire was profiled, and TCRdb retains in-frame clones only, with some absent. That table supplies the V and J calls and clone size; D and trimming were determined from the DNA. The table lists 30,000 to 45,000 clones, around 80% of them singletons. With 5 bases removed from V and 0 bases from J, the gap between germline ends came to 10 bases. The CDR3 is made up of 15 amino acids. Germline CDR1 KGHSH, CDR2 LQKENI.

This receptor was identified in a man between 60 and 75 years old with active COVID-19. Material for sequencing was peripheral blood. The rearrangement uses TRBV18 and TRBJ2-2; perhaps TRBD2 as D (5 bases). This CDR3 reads CASSATGTNTGELFF. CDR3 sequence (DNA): TGTGCCAGCTCAGCGACGGGGACGAACACCGGGGAGCTGTTTTTT. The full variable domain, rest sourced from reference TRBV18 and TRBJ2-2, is NAGVMQNPRHLVRRRGQEARLRCSPMKGHSHVYWYRQLPEEGLKFMVYLQKENIIDESGMPKERFSAEFPKEGPSILRIQQVVRGDSAAYFCASSATGTNTGELFFGEGSRLTVL.